A selection of T cell receptor beta chains follows, all from one sample in a study of T cells in Graves' hyperthyroidism and ophthalmopathy. TCRdb ran MiXCR on the multiplex PCR reads and lists one entry per CDR3 protein. The repertoire holds around 490,000 distinct CDR3 sequences, with about 20% as singletons. The sequencing input was blood. Receptors originate from a man aged 40-55 years with Graves' ophthalmopathy. CDR3s leave out the opening cysteine and the closing phenylalanine or tryptophan. The D gene is left open where the match is weak.

d_call: .
j_call: TRBJ2-7
v_call: TRBV2
cdr3_aa: ASKGGGYEQY

d_call: .
j_call: TRBJ1-4
v_call: TRBV30
cdr3_aa: AWSDAGEKLF

d_call: .
j_call: TRBJ2-1
v_call: TRBV30
cdr3_aa: AWISGVSSYNEQF

d_call: TRBD2
j_call: TRBJ2-1
v_call: TRBV6-1
cdr3_aa: ASRRLREASGGNEQF

d_call: TRBD1
j_call: TRBJ1-1
v_call: TRBV18
cdr3_aa: ASSPPRAGGLNTGAF

d_call: .
j_call: TRBJ2-3
v_call: TRBV15
cdr3_aa: ATSRGSGGLSTDTQY

d_call: .
j_call: TRBJ1-4
v_call: TRBV6-5
cdr3_aa: ASSYRRGEKLF

d_call: .
j_call: TRBJ1-2
v_call: TRBV5-1
cdr3_aa: ASSPSVGGRVYGYT

d_call: .
j_call: TRBJ2-4
v_call: TRBV5-1
cdr3_aa: ANSSALGAKNIQY

d_call: .
j_call: TRBJ2-5
v_call: TRBV12-3/TRBV12-4
cdr3_aa: ASSFRQGGSETQY

d_call: .
j_call: TRBJ1-2
v_call: TRBV9
cdr3_aa: ASSVDREAIGNGYT

d_call: TRBD2
j_call: TRBJ2-5
v_call: TRBV20-1
cdr3_aa: SARGLAGGPDRETQY

d_call: TRBD2
j_call: TRBJ2-1
v_call: TRBV7-2
cdr3_aa: ASSPQAGTYNEQF

d_call: .
j_call: TRBJ2-1
v_call: TRBV24-1
cdr3_aa: ATCRGGLSEQF

d_call: .
j_call: TRBJ2-1
v_call: TRBV24-1
cdr3_aa: ATSDLYNEQF

d_call: TRBD1
j_call: TRBJ2-1
v_call: TRBV18
cdr3_aa: ASSTTGGPFRPMGQF

d_call: .
j_call: TRBJ1-2
v_call: TRBV14
cdr3_aa: ASSQVMDIFSDYGYT

d_call: TRBD1
j_call: TRBJ1-1
v_call: TRBV5-1
cdr3_aa: ASSWDRWNTEAF

d_call: TRBD1
j_call: TRBJ1-2
v_call: TRBV2
cdr3_aa: ASSPDRLGGYT

d_call: .
j_call: TRBJ2-4
v_call: TRBV7-3
cdr3_aa: ASSLGGLGNIQY

d_call: TRBD1
j_call: TRBJ1-6
v_call: TRBV7-9
cdr3_aa: ASSVGLWHGQDSYNSPLH

d_call: .
j_call: TRBJ1-1
v_call: TRBV7-2
cdr3_aa: ASSLLLAFPLNTEAF

d_call: .
j_call: TRBJ2-7
v_call: TRBV20-1
cdr3_aa: SAAASYEQY

d_call: .
j_call: TRBJ2-5
v_call: TRBV5-1
cdr3_aa: ASRVRRGRETQY

d_call: .
j_call: TRBJ2-2
v_call: TRBV7-9
cdr3_aa: ASSLRGRRAGELF

d_call: .
j_call: TRBJ1-6
v_call: TRBV13
cdr3_aa: ASSRGPPSPLH

d_call: TRBD1
j_call: TRBJ2-7
v_call: TRBV19
cdr3_aa: ASSRDRAPYEQY

d_call: .
j_call: TRBJ2-7
v_call: TRBV2
cdr3_aa: ASTWTGNHEQY

d_call: TRBD2
j_call: TRBJ2-1
v_call: TRBV7-2
cdr3_aa: ASSLLAGDPYNEQF

d_call: .
j_call: TRBJ1-1
v_call: TRBV18
cdr3_aa: ASSPYKRAQTVNTEAS

d_call: .
j_call: TRBJ1-2
v_call: TRBV5-8
cdr3_aa: ASSLVTDYGYT

d_call: .
j_call: TRBJ2-1
v_call: TRBV30
cdr3_aa: AWSGMDEQF

d_call: .
j_call: TRBJ1-2
v_call: TRBV18
cdr3_aa: ASSPAPNYGYT

d_call: TRBD2
j_call: TRBJ2-3
v_call: TRBV4-2
cdr3_aa: ASSQDKSTSGRAGQY

d_call: .
j_call: TRBJ2-7
v_call: TRBV6-4
cdr3_aa: ASSDGSGPYEQY

d_call: TRBD2
j_call: TRBJ2-3
v_call: TRBV2
cdr3_aa: ASLRRSGRAMGGGTQY

d_call: .
j_call: TRBJ2-1
v_call: TRBV10-3
cdr3_aa: AISEGPREQF

d_call: TRBD1
j_call: TRBJ1-5
v_call: TRBV5-1
cdr3_aa: ASSFPGQGWESNQPQH

d_call: TRBD1
j_call: TRBJ2-7
v_call: TRBV6-2/TRBV6-3
cdr3_aa: ASRGRGLGEYEQY

d_call: .
j_call: TRBJ1-1
v_call: TRBV12-3/TRBV12-4
cdr3_aa: ASRQTGANTEAF

d_call: TRBD2
j_call: TRBJ2-1
v_call: TRBV29-1
cdr3_aa: SVLWREVSYNEQF

d_call: .
j_call: TRBJ1-1
v_call: TRBV3-1
cdr3_aa: ASSQESSGNTEAF

d_call: .
j_call: TRBJ1-1
v_call: TRBV10-3
cdr3_aa: AIGTTLPNTEAF

d_call: .
j_call: TRBJ2-3
v_call: TRBV20-1
cdr3_aa: SASGERTDTQY

d_call: .
j_call: TRBJ1-1
v_call: TRBV24-1
cdr3_aa: ATSGWSGGRNTEAF

d_call: TRBD1
j_call: TRBJ1-5
v_call: TRBV12-3/TRBV12-4
cdr3_aa: ASSRTGSGNQPQH

d_call: TRBD1
j_call: TRBJ2-5
v_call: TRBV6-2/TRBV6-3
cdr3_aa: ASRRQGTVWETQY

d_call: .
j_call: TRBJ2-5
v_call: TRBV19
cdr3_aa: ASSRARGTGTQY

d_call: .
j_call: TRBJ1-2
v_call: TRBV5-1
cdr3_aa: ASSPPSSRAGYT

d_call: .
j_call: TRBJ2-5
v_call: TRBV29-1
cdr3_aa: SVEDSRTQY

d_call: .
j_call: TRBJ2-7
v_call: TRBV18
cdr3_aa: ASSPYEGVRYEQY

d_call: TRBD1
j_call: TRBJ1-2
v_call: TRBV6-4
cdr3_aa: ASSDGGQGPYGYT